Listed below are T cell receptor beta chains from one sample, sequenced in a study of Ad26.COV2.S vaccination and SARS-CoV-2 variants. Clones were read by immunoSEQ multiplex PCR, and TCRdb kept only the in-frame ones, dropping some. In the table there are some 250,000 clones, more than 75% of which are singletons. Material: peripheral blood, obtained in a trial of Ad26.COV2.S vaccine versus placebo. The receptors originated from a person aged 18-65 years who received the Ad26.COV2.S COVID-19 vaccine or a placebo. The CDR3 runs from the conserved cysteine through the conserved F or W.

CDR3 protein: CATSGSLNTEAFF; V gene: TRBV24-1; J gene: TRBJ1-1
CDR3 protein: CASSEQGAKLFF; V gene: TRBV6-1; J gene: TRBJ1-4
CDR3 protein: CASSEVGSGAYEQYF; V gene: TRBV6-1; J gene: TRBJ2-7
CDR3 protein: CASSFWTGGKGSPLHF; V gene: TRBV7-2; J gene: TRBJ1-6
CDR3 protein: CASTSGGGGSGLSGNTIYF; V gene: TRBV27; J gene: TRBJ1-3
CDR3 protein: CASSDLGAPYNEQFF; V gene: TRBV2; J gene: TRBJ2-1
CDR3 protein: CASSLAPGATYEQYF; V gene: TRBV7-8; J gene: TRBJ2-7
CDR3 protein: CASSQVRDRGNEQYF; V gene: TRBV4-1; J gene: TRBJ2-7
CDR3 protein: CASTSPPDTQYF; V gene: TRBV12-3/TRBV12-4; J gene: TRBJ2-3
CDR3 protein: CATSRSGPLNLGTDTQYF; V gene: TRBV15; J gene: TRBJ2-3
CDR3 protein: CASSQEGEQYF; V gene: TRBV23-1; J gene: TRBJ2-7
CDR3 protein: CASSGQALTEAFF; V gene: TRBV19; J gene: TRBJ1-1
CDR3 protein: CASRPLRDRGDGELFF; V gene: TRBV3-1/TRBV3-2; J gene: TRBJ2-2
CDR3 protein: CASSFSGTGYPYGYTF; V gene: TRBV27; J gene: TRBJ1-2
CDR3 protein: CASSDSWGHNSPLHF; V gene: TRBV6-4; J gene: TRBJ1-6
CDR3 protein: CATSRDEETDTQYF; V gene: TRBV15; J gene: TRBJ2-3
CDR3 protein: CASSPRPNYNEQFF; V gene: TRBV19; J gene: TRBJ2-1
CDR3 protein: CASSPAYEQYF; V gene: TRBV7-8; J gene: TRBJ2-7
CDR3 protein: CASSSDRGGVTEAFF; V gene: TRBV6-5; J gene: TRBJ1-1
CDR3 protein: CASTLVTSGSYNEQFF; V gene: TRBV28; J gene: TRBJ2-1
CDR3 protein: CATSDPRGSSYNSPLHF; V gene: TRBV19; J gene: TRBJ1-6
CDR3 protein: CASSGAKPKVSGANVLTF; V gene: TRBV18; J gene: TRBJ2-6
CDR3 protein: CASSFVDRGNYGYTF; V gene: TRBV28; J gene: TRBJ1-2
CDR3 protein: CSARLTYEQYF; V gene: TRBV20-1; J gene: TRBJ2-7
CDR3 protein: CAWSAVGAEAFF; V gene: TRBV30; J gene: TRBJ1-1
CDR3 protein: CASSYSTWRDRGNEQFF; V gene: TRBV6-2/TRBV6-3; J gene: TRBJ2-1
CDR3 protein: CATSLDNEQFF; V gene: TRBV15; J gene: TRBJ2-1
CDR3 protein: CASSLAYEQYF; V gene: TRBV28; J gene: TRBJ2-7
CDR3 protein: CASSGGGHNTDTQYF; V gene: TRBV5-4; J gene: TRBJ2-3
CDR3 protein: CASSLALEGVYGYTF; V gene: TRBV5-1; J gene: TRBJ1-2
CDR3 protein: CASSPPLRWNTEAFF; V gene: TRBV6-5; J gene: TRBJ1-1
CDR3 protein: CASSQEGRDAYGYTF; V gene: TRBV4-3; J gene: TRBJ1-2
CDR3 protein: CASSATGLAGGLSSYNEQFF; V gene: TRBV5-1; J gene: TRBJ2-1
CDR3 protein: CATSRGGETQYF; V gene: TRBV15; J gene: TRBJ2-5
CDR3 protein: CAWSRERTSGRAGELFF; V gene: TRBV30; J gene: TRBJ2-2
CDR3 protein: CASSQEQGLFF; V gene: TRBV3-1/TRBV3-2; J gene: TRBJ1-4
CDR3 protein: CATALAASTDTQYF; V gene: TRBV10-3; J gene: TRBJ2-3